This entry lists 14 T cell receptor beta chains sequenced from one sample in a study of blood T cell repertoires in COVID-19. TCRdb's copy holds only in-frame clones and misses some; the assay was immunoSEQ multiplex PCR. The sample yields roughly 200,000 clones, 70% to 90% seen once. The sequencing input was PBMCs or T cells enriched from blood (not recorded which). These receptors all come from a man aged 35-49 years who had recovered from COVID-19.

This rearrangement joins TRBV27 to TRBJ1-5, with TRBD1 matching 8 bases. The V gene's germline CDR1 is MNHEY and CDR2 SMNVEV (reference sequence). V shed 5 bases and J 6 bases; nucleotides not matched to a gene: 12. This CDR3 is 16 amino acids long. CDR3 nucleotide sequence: TGTGCCAGCAGTCCCGACAGGACAGGGCGGGGTCAGCCCCAGCATTTT. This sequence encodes CASSPDRTGRGQPQHF.

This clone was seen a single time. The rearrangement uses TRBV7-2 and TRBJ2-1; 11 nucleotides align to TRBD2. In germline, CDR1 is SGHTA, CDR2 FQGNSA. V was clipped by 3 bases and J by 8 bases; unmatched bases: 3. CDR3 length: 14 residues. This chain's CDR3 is CASSLASGGYEQFF. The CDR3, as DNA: TGTGCCAGCAGCTTGGCTAGCGGGGGGTATGAGCAGTTCTTC.

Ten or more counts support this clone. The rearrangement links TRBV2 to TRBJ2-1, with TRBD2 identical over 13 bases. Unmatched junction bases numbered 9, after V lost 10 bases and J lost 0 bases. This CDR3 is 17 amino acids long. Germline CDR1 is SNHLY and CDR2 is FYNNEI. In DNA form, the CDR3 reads TGTGCCATCCTCGGGACTAGCGGGGCAAGCTCCTACAATGAGCAGTTCTTC. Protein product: CAILGTSGASSYNEQFF.

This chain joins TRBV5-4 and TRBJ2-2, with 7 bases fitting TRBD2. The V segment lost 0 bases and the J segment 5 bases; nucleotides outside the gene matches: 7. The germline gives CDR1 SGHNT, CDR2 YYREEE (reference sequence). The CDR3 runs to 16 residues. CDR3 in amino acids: CASSLGSGKRTGELFF. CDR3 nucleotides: TGTGCCAGCAGCTTGGGGAGCGGGAAGAGGACCGGGGAGCTGTTTTTT.

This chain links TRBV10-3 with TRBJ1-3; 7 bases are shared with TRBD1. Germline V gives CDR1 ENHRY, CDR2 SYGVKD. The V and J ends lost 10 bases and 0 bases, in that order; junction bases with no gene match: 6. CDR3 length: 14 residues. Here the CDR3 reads CATQQGNSGNTIYF. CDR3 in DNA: TGTGCCACCCAACAGGGGAACTCTGGAAACACCATATATTTT.

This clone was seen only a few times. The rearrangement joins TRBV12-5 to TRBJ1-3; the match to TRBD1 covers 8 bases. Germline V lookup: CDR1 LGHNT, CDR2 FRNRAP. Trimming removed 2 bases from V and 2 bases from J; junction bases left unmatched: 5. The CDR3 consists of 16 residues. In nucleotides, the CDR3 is TGTGCTAGTGGTTTGAGGCAGGGGGCACCTGGAAACACCATATATTTT. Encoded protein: CASGLRQGAPGNTIYF.

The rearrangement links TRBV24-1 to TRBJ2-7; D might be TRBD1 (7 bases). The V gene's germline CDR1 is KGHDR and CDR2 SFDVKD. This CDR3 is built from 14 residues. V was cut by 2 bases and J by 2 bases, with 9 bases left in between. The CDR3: CATSDSGGPYEQYF. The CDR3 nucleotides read TGTGCCACCAGTGATTCAGGGGGGCCCTACGAGCAGTACTTC.

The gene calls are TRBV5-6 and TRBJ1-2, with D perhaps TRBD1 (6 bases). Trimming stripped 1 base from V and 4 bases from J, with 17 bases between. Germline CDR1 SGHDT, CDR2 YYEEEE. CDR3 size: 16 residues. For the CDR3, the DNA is TGTGCCAGCAGCTTGCCCCCGGGGGGCGGCGGCTATGGCTACACCTTC. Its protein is CASSLPPGGGGYGYTF.

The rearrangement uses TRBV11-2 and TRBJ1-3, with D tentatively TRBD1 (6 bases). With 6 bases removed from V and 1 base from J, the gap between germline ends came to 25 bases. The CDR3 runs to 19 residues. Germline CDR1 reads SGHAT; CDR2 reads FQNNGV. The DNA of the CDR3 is TGTGCCAGCAGTCGAATCCTCAATAGGGGGAGACGATCTGGAAACACCATATATTTT. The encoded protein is CASSRILNRGRRSGNTIYF.

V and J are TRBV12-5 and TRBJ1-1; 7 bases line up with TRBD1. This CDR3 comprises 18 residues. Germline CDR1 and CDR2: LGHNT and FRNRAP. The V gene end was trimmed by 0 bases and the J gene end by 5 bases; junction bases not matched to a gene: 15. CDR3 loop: CASGLVLVTGSRGTEAFF. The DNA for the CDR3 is TGTGCTAGTGGTTTGGTACTCGTGACAGGTAGCAGGGGGACTGAAGCTTTCTTT.

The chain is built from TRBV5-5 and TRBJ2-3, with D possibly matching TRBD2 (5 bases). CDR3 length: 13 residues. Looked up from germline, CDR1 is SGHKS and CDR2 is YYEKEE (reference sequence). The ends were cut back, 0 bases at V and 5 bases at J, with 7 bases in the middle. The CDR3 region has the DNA TGTGCCAGCAGCTTGGGGGCGGGAGATACGCAGTATTTT. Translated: CASSLGAGDTQYF.

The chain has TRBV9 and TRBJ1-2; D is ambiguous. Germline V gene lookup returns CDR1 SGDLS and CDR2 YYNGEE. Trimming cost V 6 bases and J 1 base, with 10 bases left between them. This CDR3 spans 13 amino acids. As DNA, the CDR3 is TGTGCCAGCACCCGAACAGATAACTATGGCTACACCTTC. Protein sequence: CASTRTDNYGYTF.

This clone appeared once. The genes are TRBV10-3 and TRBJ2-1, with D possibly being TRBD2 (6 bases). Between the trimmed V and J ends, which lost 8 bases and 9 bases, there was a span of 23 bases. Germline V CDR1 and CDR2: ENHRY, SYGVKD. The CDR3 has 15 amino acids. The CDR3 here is CAIGQTGGKAVEQFF. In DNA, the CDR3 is TGTGCCATCGGCCAAACGGGCGGGAAGGCCGTTGAGCAGTTCTTC.

The CDR3 bases are TGTGCCAGCAGTTTAGGGGCAGGGTTCGGCTCTGGAAACACCATATATTTT. It yields the protein CASSLGAGFGSGNTIYF. This chain joins TRBV28 and TRBJ1-3; possibly TRBD1 for D (5 bases). Looked up from germline, CDR1 is MDHEN and CDR2 is SYDVKM. CDR3 length: 17 residues. Trimming pared 2 bases from V and 0 bases from J, leaving 14 bases between.